One sample yielded the 25 T cell receptor beta chains listed below, sequenced in a study of spatial heterogeneity in lung cancer. Time point described: sample taken at primary tumor resection. The sequenced material consisted of unsorted whole RNA from tumor, nontumor lung or frozen PBMC. TCRdb recomputed calls from the 5' RACE reads with MiXCR, one row per CDR3 protein. The data hold about 95,000 distinct CDR3 sequences, with 7% to 9% observed a single time. Source: PBMCs, taken at surgery. The receptors originated from a male donor with early-stage non-small cell lung cancer.

The gene calls are TRBV20-1 and TRBJ1-4; D might be TRBD1 (5 bases). Germline V gene data show CDR1 as DFQATT and CDR2 as SNEGSKA (reference sequence). This CDR3 region has 16 residues. The germline V and J ends were trimmed by 6 bases and 8 bases, with 25 bases remaining between them. The CDR3 is CSALRGGKGSGEKLFF. Here the CDR3 DNA reads TGCAGTGCCCTCCGGGGCGGGAAAGGGAGCGGGGAAAAACTGTTTTTT.

V gene TRBV28 combines with J gene TRBJ2-7; D is possibly TRBD1 (7 bases). The length of the CDR3 is 16 residues. Germline V gene lookup returns CDR1 MDHEN and CDR2 SYDVKM. The germline V and J ends were trimmed by 2 bases and 3 bases, with 17 bases remaining between them. The CDR3 loop is CASSLGGGGIIYEQYF. Here the CDR3 DNA reads TGTGCCAGCAGTTTAGGAGGGGGCGGTATCATCTACGAGCAGTACTTC.

This clonotype has only a few counts. J is TRBJ2-7 and V is TRBV20-1, with TRBD2 matching 10 bases. V dropped 0 bases and J dropped 4; count of bases not matched to a gene: 6. The germline gives CDR1 DFQATT, CDR2 SNEGSKA (reference sequence). There are 15 residues in the CDR3. CDR3 region: CSARDASGGAYEQYF. CDR3 bases: TGCAGTGCTAGAGATGCTAGCGGGGGAGCGTACGAGCAGTACTTC.

The V gene is TRBV11-1, the J gene TRBJ1-6; D is undetermined. The CDR3 extends over 12 amino acids. Germline V gives CDR1 SGHAT, CDR2 FQDESV (reference sequence). The V and J ends lost 1 base and 9 bases respectively, with 4 bases between them. CDR3 sequence (DNA): TGTGCCAGCAGCTTAGGGACTTCACCCCTCCACTTT. As protein: CASSLGTSPLHF.

This clonotype has a count of ten or more. This rearrangement joins TRBV10-1 to TRBJ2-2; D not resolved. Trimming left V 6 bases short and J 1 base short, with 9 bases between. This CDR3 has 14 amino acids. CDR1 and CDR2 (germline): WNHNN, SYGVQD (reference sequence). The CDR3, as DNA: TGCGCCAGCAGGGGAACAAAGAACACCGGGGAGCTGTTTTTT. Translation: CASRGTKNTGELFF.

There are a few counts of this clonotype. The chain employs TRBV20-1 and TRBJ2-3; TRBD1 matches at 8 bases. Looked up from germline, CDR1 is DFQATT and CDR2 is SNEGSKA (reference sequence). V was pared by 2 bases and J by 3 bases, with 7 bases of the junction left unmatched. This CDR3 has 15 amino acids. CDR3 bases: TGCAGTGCTAGAAGTGCAACAGGGGGAACAGATACGCAGTATTTT. It translates to CSARSATGGTDTQYF.

This clonotype was counted between two and nine times. The chain carries TRBV14 and TRBJ2-7, with TRBD2 matching over 9 bases. There are 16 residues in the CDR3. Germline V gene sequence: CDR1 SGHDN, CDR2 FVKESK. Losses at the gene ends were 4 bases for V and 5 bases for J; bases not matched to a gene: 12. This CDR3 reads CASSPKGSGRINEQYF. The CDR3 DNA is TGTGCCAGCAGCCCCAAGGGTAGCGGGAGAATCAACGAGCAGTACTTC.

This clonotype appeared a few times. The V gene is TRBV25-1, the J gene TRBJ2-7; 7 nucleotides match TRBD1. From germline, CDR1 is MGHDK and CDR2 SYGVNS. The ends lost 5 bases at V and 1 base at J; junction bases unmatched: 5. CDR3 length: 14 residues. As DNA, the CDR3 is TGTGCCAGCAGTCCCCCGGACAGGTCCTACGAGCAGTACTTC. Translated: CASSPPDRSYEQYF.

This clonotype was recorded many times. V gene TRBV12-3 or TRBV12-4 combines with J gene TRBJ2-2; 11 bases agree with TRBD1. After removal of 10 bases from V and 6 bases from J, the junction contained 13 bases not matched to a gene. This CDR3 has 16 residues. The CDR3 is CATILSGQGAAGELFF. The CDR3 DNA follows: TGTGCCACCATCTTGAGCGGACAGGGGGCGGCCGGGGAGCTGTTTTTT.

The J gene is TRBJ1-1, the V gene TRBV2, with D perhaps TRBD1 (6 bases). The CDR3 length is 13 residues. In germline, CDR1 is SNHLY, CDR2 FYNNEI. The V gene lost 6 bases and the J gene lost 1 base, with 9 bases spanning the gap. The CDR3 sequence: CASRADRNTEAFF. CDR3 DNA sequence: TGTGCCAGCAGAGCGGACAGGAACACTGAAGCTTTCTTT.

The chain combines TRBV25-1 with TRBJ2-7; no clear D. Germline V gene sequence: CDR1 MGHDK, CDR2 SYGVNS. Trimming stripped 6 bases from V and 2 bases from J, with 11 bases between. The CDR3 is 13 residues long. CDR3 DNA sequence: TGTGCCAGCAGCGTCCCCCCGCCCTACGAGCAGTACTTC. Encoded protein: CASSVPPPYEQYF.

The CDR3 sequence: CASSPDRLGTEAFF. The CDR3 DNA is TGCGCCAGCAGCCCCGACCGACTGGGCACTGAAGCTTTCTTT. The chain has TRBV5-1 and TRBJ1-1; no reliable D call. This CDR3 comprises 14 residues. Germline V gene lookup returns CDR1 SGHRS and CDR2 YFSETQ. V dropped 4 bases and J dropped 4 bases, with 14 bases sitting between them. Full variable domain (outside the CDR3, taken from reference TRBV5-1 and TRBJ1-1): KAGVTQTPRYLIKTRGQQVTLSCSPISGHRSVSWYQQTPGQGLQFLFEYFSETQRNKGNFPGRFSGRQFSNSRSEMNVSTLELGDSALYLCASSPDRLGTEAFFGQGTRLTVV.

In its sample, this clonotype was seen a few times. V and J are TRBV5-1 and TRBJ2-3, with D hard to call. Trimming left V 2 bases short and J 0 bases short, with 10 bases between. This CDR3 is built from 15 residues. Germline V gene sequence: CDR1 SGHRS, CDR2 YFSETQ. The CDR3 region has the DNA TGCGCCAGCAGCTTCGAGGAAACTAGCACAGATACGCAGTATTTT. It codes for CASSFEETSTDTQYF.

A few counts support this clonotype. This chain links TRBV10-2 with TRBJ2-7; maybe TRBD1 (5 bases). The V end lost 7 bases, the J end lost 5 bases, and 21 bases lay between the germline ends. The germline V gene has CDR1 WSHSY and CDR2 SAAADI. The CDR3 is 15 amino acids. CDR3 residues: CASTPNPGIEDEQYF. CDR3 nucleotides: TGCGCCAGCACCCCAAACCCAGGGATAGAGGACGAGCAGTACTTC.

This clonotype has only a few counts. This rearrangement joins TRBV7-9 to TRBJ2-3; 7 bases align to TRBD1. The CDR3 length is 13 residues. Per germline, CDR1 SEHNR and CDR2 FQNEAQ (reference sequence). The ends lost 4 bases at V and 4 bases at J; junction bases unmatched: 2. The CDR3 here is CASSSTGADTQYF. The DNA for the CDR3 is TGTGCCAGCAGCTCTACAGGGGCAGATACGCAGTATTTT.

This clonotype came up many times. This chain joins TRBV7-9 and TRBJ2-5; D perhaps matches TRBD2 (5 bases). Trimming removed 2 bases at V and 5 bases at J, with 12 bases between. Germline V gives CDR1 SEHNR, CDR2 FQNEAQ (reference sequence). The CDR3 covers 14 residues. The CDR3 spells CASSLLRRAETQYF. CDR3 sequence (DNA): TGTGCCAGCAGCTTATTGCGGCGGGCGGAGACCCAGTACTTC.

This clonotype was seen only a few times. As DNA, the CDR3 is TGCAGTGCTGCGTGGACAGGGATTCAAGAGACCCAGTACTTC. This encodes CSAAWTGIQETQYF. The gene calls are TRBV20-1 and TRBJ2-5, with 8 positions matching TRBD1. Losses at the gene ends were 5 bases for V and 2 bases for J; bases not matched to a gene: 7. The CDR3 loop spans 14 amino acids. Germline V gene data show CDR1 as DFQATT and CDR2 as SNEGSKA (reference sequence).

This clonotype has at least ten counts. The chain carries TRBV29-1 and TRBJ2-3; TRBD2 agrees at 11 bases. There are 16 residues in the CDR3. The V segment lost 0 bases and the J segment 2 bases; nucleotides outside the gene matches: 4. CDR1 SQVTM and CDR2 ANQGSEA come from the germline V gene. The CDR3 DNA follows: TGCAGCGTTGAAGACGGGACTAGCGGTAACACAGATACGCAGTATTTT. The encoded protein is CSVEDGTSGNTDTQYF.

The chain has TRBV20-1 and TRBJ2-1; the match to TRBD2 covers 11 bases. The germline V gene encodes CDR1 DFQATT and CDR2 SNEGSKA (reference sequence). V shed 0 bases, J shed 4 bases, and the junction held 8 bases outside the gene matches. The CDR3 has 17 amino acids. CDR3 DNA: TGCAGTGCTAGAGATTCGACTAGCGGGACTTTATACAATGAGCAGTTCTTC. Amino acid sequence: CSARDSTSGTLYNEQFF.

The chain links TRBV28 to TRBJ1-2, with D unclear. Germline V gives CDR1 MDHEN, CDR2 SYDVKM. V was cut by 7 bases and J by 0 bases, with 9 bases left in between. The length of the CDR3 is 13 residues. CDR3 sequence reads: CASTRNTNYGYTF. The CDR3 DNA reads TGTGCCAGCACGAGGAATACTAACTATGGCTACACCTTC.

V and J are TRBV10-1 and TRBJ2-1; D unclear. Trimming removed 11 bases at V and 3 bases at J, with 8 bases between. Germline V gene sequence: CDR1 WNHNN, CDR2 SYGVQD (reference sequence). CDR3 length equals 11 residues. CDR3 in DNA: TGCGCCGAGGTAGACTACAATGAGCAGTTCTTC. This translates into CAEVDYNEQFF.

This clonotype has ten or more counts. The chain has TRBV7-2 and TRBJ2-1; TRBD2 matches 12 bases. V was pared by 2 bases and J by 0 bases, with 14 bases of the junction left unmatched. The CDR3 runs 21 residues. Per the germline V gene, CDR1 is SGHTA and CDR2 is FQGNSA. The CDR3 region has the DNA TGTGCCAGCAGCTTATCCCCCCCCGGGCTAGCGGGGGGGAGCTCCTACAATGAGCAGTTCTTC. This codes for CASSLSPPGLAGGSSYNEQFF.

This clonotype appeared many times. The chain employs TRBV20-1 and TRBJ2-3; maybe TRBD2 (6 bases). The CDR3 is 13 amino acids. V was cut by 3 bases and J by 1 base, with 8 bases left in between. Germline assignment: CDR1 DFQATT and CDR2 SNEGSKA (reference sequence). CDR3 sequence reads: CSARGGGTDTQYF. The CDR3 bases are TGCAGTGCTAGGGGCGGGGGCACAGATACGCAGTATTTT.

The chain employs TRBV6-5 and TRBJ1-1; D perhaps matches TRBD1 (6 bases). The CDR3 is 11 amino acids. Deletions cut 6 bases from V and 8 bases from J, with 10 bases between. Germline V gene data show CDR1 as MNHEY and CDR2 as SVGAGI. The CDR3 DNA reads TGTGCCAGCAGCAGAGGACAGGAAGCTTTCTTT. This encodes CASSRGQEAFF.

The table lists this clonotype with a few counts. The V and J genes are TRBV5-6 and TRBJ1-4, with 9 bases that match TRBD1. The CDR3 extends over 19 amino acids. Germline values: CDR1 SGHDT, CDR2 YYEEEE. Germline trimming cut 0 bases from V and 4 bases from J; bases unmatched to any gene: 13. Here the CDR3 DNA reads TGTGCCAGCAGCTTGGTTTCCTTTGGGACAGGGAAGAGTAATGAAAAACTGTTTTTT. It codes for CASSLVSFGTGKSNEKLFF. Full variable domain (missing parts from reference TRBV5-6 and TRBJ1-4): DAGVTQSPTHLIKTRGQQVTLRCSPKSGHDTVSWYQQALGQGPQFIFQYYEEEERQRGNFPDRFSGHQFPNYSSELNVNALLLGDSALYLCASSLVSFGTGKSNEKLFFGSGTQLSVL.